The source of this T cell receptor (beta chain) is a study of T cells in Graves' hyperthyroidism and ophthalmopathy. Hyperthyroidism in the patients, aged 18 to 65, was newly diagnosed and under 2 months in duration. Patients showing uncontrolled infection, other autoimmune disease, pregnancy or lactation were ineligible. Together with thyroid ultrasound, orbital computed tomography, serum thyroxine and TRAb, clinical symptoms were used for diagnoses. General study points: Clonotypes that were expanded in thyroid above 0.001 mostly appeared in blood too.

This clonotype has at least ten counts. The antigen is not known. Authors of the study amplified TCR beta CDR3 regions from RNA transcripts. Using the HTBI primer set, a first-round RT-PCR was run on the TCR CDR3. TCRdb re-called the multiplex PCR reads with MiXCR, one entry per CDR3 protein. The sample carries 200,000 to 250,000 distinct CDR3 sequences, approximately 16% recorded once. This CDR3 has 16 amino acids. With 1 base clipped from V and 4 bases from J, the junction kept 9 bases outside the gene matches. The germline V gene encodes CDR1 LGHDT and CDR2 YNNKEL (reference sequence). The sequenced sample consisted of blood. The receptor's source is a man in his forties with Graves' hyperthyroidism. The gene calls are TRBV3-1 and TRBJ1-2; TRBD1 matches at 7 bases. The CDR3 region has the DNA TGTGCCAGCAGCCAAGGGTCTTGGCAGGGGGGCTATGGCTACACCTTC. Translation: CASSQGSWQGGYGYTF.